The source of this TCR beta chain is a study of cytomegalovirus exposure and HLA in healthy donors. Looking at the study overall: The same platform used for the 600 to 750 first-cohort repertoires was also used for the approximately 120 validation repertoires, as a later analysis reported. The study's findings and limits: A classifier reportedly called cytomegalovirus status with high sensitivity and specificity. TCR beta chains numbering 164 were designated cytomegalovirus-associated. Most TCR sequences were uncommon, yet certain public TCRs appeared in many donors.

The table came from immunoSEQ multiplex PCR; TCRdb's copy has only in-frame clones and leaves some out. The repertoire holds roughly 220,000 clones, with over 80% as singletons. CDR3 length equals 17 residues. Per germline, CDR1 SEHNR and CDR2 FQNEAQ (reference sequence). Trimming removed 5 bases at V and 0 bases at J, with 17 bases between. In regard to this clone: Its target is unknown.

Sequenced: PBMCs. The sequence was obtained from a woman under 40 in good health and CMV-seropositive. This sequence joins TRBV7-9 and TRBJ2-1; D is unresolved. CDR3 sequence reads: CASSLYGPQSSYNEQFF. The CDR3 nucleotides read TGTGCCAGCAGCCTATATGGACCCCAGAGCTCCTACAATGAGCAGTTCTTC.